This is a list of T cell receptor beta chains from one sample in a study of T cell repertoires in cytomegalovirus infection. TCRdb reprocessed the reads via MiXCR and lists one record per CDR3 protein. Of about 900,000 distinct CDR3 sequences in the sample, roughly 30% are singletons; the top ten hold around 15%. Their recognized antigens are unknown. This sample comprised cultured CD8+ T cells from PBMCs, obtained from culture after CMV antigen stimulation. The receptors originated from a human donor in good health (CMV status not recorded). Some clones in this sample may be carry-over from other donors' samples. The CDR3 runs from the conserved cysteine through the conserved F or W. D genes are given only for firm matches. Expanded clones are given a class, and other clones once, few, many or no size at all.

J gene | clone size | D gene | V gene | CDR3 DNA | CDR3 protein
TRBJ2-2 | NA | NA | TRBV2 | TGCGCCCAGTCAAATTCAGAGAACACCGGGGAGCTGTTTTTT | CAQSNSENTGELFF
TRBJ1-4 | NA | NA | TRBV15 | TGTGCCACCAGCAGAGAACGAAGCTTCAATGAAAAACTGTTTTTT | CATSRERSFNEKLFF
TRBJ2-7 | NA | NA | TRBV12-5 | TGTGTTAGTGCCCAGGACACCGTACCCTACGAGCAGTACTTC | CVSAQDTVPYEQYF
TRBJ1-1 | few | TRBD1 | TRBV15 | TGTGCCACCAGCAGTGGACAGGGCTTCGCCACTGAAGCTTTCTTT | CATSSGQGFATEAFF
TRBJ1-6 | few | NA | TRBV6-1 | TGTGCCAGCACTTATCCAGGGAGCTCCTATAATTCACCCCTCCACTTT | CASTYPGSSYNSPLHF
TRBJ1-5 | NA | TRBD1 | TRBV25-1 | TGTGCCAGCAGTGAAGAGGACAGGAGATTACTCAATCAGCCCCAGCATTTT | CASSEEDRRLLNQPQHF
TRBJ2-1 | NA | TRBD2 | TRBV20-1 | TGCAGTGCCGAGCGGCTAGCGGGGGGGATTGAGCAGTTCTTC | CSAERLAGGIEQFF
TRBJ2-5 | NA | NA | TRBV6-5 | TGTGCCAGCACGACCAACCAAGAGACCCAGTACTTC | CASTTNQETQYF
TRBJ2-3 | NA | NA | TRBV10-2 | TGCGCCAGCAGTGAGAACCCACCGATGGGTCACCCAGATACGCAGTATTTT | CASSENPPMGHPDTQYF
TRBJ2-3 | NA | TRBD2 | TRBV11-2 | TGTGCCAGCGGGTTAGCGGGAATCACAGATACGCAGTATTTT | CASGLAGITDTQYF
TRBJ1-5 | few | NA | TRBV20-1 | TGCAGTGCTAGAGATCCCGGGGGGCATAATCAGCCCCAGCATTTT | CSARDPGGHNQPQHF
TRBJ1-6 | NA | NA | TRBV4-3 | TGCGCCAGCAGCCAAGGGGGGCGTTTTGATTCACCCCTCCACTTT | CASSQGGRFDSPLHF
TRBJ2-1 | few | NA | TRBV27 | TGTGCCAGCAGTCCCGTAGCGGATGAGCAGTTCTTC | CASSPVADEQFF
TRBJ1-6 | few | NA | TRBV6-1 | TGTGCCAGCAGCGACAGAGGGGGGAATTCACCCCTCCACTTT | CASSDRGGNSPLHF
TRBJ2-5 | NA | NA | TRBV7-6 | TGTGCCAGCAGCTTAAGGGGAGGCCAGTACTTC | CASSLRGGQYF
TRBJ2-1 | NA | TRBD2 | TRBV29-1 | TGCAGCGTTGAAGATCTGGGAGCGGGGGCCCGTGGGGATGAGCAGTTCTTC | CSVEDLGAGARGDEQFF
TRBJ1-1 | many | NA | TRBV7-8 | TGTGCCAGCAGCTTTGAGAGTCTAGACACTGAAGCTTTCTTT | CASSFESLDTEAFF
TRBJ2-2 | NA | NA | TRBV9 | TGTGCCAGCAGCGTATTTGACACCGGGGAGCTGTTTTTT | CASSVFDTGELFF
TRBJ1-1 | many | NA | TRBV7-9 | TGTGCCAGCAGCCCTCGGGACGGACCATTGAACACTGAAGCTTTCTTT | CASSPRDGPLNTEAFF
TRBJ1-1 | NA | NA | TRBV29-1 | TGCAGCGTCTGGGGGCAGGGTCTCACTGAAGCTTTCTTT | CSVWGQGLTEAFF
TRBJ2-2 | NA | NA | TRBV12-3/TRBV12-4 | TGTGCCAGCACAGTCCGGGGAGACGGGGAGCTGTTTTTT | CASTVRGDGELFF
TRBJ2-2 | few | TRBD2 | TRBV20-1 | TGCAGTGCTTTACGGACTAGCGGAAACACCGGGGAGCTGTTTTTT | CSALRTSGNTGELFF
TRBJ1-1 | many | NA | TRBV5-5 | TGTGCCAGCAGCTGGGAGGGCCTACCGTTCATGACCACTGAAGCTTTCTTT | CASSWEGLPFMTTEAFF
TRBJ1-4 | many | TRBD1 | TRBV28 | TGTGCCAGCAGTTCCTCGGACAGGGGTTATGAAAAACTGTTTTTT | CASSSSDRGYEKLFF
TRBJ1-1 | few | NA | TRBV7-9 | TGTGCCAGCAGCTTAAATATCGGACCGATGAACACTGAAGCTTTCTTT | CASSLNIGPMNTEAFF
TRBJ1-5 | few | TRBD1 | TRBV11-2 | TGTGCCAGCAGCCAGGGGGTGACGAGGGATACACAAAATCAGCCCCAGCATTTT | CASSQGVTRDTQNQPQHF
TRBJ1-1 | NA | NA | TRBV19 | TGTGCCAGTAGTATCGAGACGGGACCTGAAGCTTTCTTT | CASSIETGPEAFF
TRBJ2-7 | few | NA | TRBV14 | TGTGCCAGCAGCCAAGGGAGGGTGGACGAGCAGTACTTC | CASSQGRVDEQYF
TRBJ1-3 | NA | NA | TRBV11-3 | TGTGCCAGCAGCCCGGAAAACTCTGGAAACACCATATATTTT | CASSPENSGNTIYF